The entry that follows covers one T cell receptor (beta chain) sequence. This clonotype has a handful of counts. No cognate antigen has been identified for it. There are no base qualities to consult, and no much larger clone falls within one base. The sample originates from a study of T-cell reconstitution after alpha-beta-depleted transplantation in children (TCRdb year 2016). For the study in its entirety: Using TCR repertoire profiling, the study followed T-cell immune reconstitution in a quantitative way in children after TCRalphabeta/CD19-depleted allogeneic hematopoietic cell transplantation.

Here is what the overall study found, with its caveats: The apparently early recovery of alphabetaT-cell counts about two months after transplant reportedly depended on only several hundred rapidly expanded clones that came from non-depleted graft cells. Over subsequent months, a decline in hyperexpanded clone frequencies was noted, and after one year, T-cell counts and TCRbeta diversity were mostly ascribed to newly produced T cells. In some patients, the high TCRbeta diversity seen at day 60 was put down to recipient T cells and intrathymic progenitors that had survived conditioning.

The library was produced with PCR. The reads were generated on an Illumina HiSeq 2500. TCR libraries were prepared with molecular barcoding, using unique molecular identifiers to normalize TCRbeta repertoire quantification. Using fastp at Q25 and MiXCR, TCRdb reprocessed the public reads and kept productive beta chains. A single entry per CDR3 protein holds the most common genes and DNA from its merged rows. The table for this sample lists 85,000 to 120,000 distinct CDR3 sequences; around 7.8% of them were counted only once. The ten largest clones represent around 17% of the sample. The treatment or condition label on this specimen signifies: allogeneic hematopoietic cell transplantation with graft depleted of TCRalphabeta T cells and CD19 B cells. The children who served as transplant recipients had been given grafts of TCRalphabeta/CD19-depleted allogeneic hematopoietic cells. CDR1 and CDR2 (SGHNT, YYREEE) derive from the germline V gene (reference sequence). The CDR3 contains 16 residues, cysteine and phenylalanine counted. CDR3 DNA only is kept here, 48 bases in frame from base 1. The junction carries 17 bases between V and J, which are trimmed by 1 base and 6 bases respectively.

This material consisted of PBMCs, taken before TCRalphabeta/CD19-depleted stem cell transplant. The sequence links TRBV5-4 to TRBJ2-4, with the D gene not clear enough to name. The receptor comes from a boy between 2 and 10 years old with acute lymphoblastic leukemia, due to receive a stem cell transplant. In nucleotide form, the sequence is TGTGCCAGCAGCTTGCGTGACCTTGGAACCAGAAACATTCAGTACTTC. The resulting protein is CASSLRDLGTRNIQYF.